This TCR beta chain is from a study of cytomegalovirus exposure and HLA in healthy donors. This clone has only a few counts. Amplification used 60 Vbeta primers and 13 Jbeta primers. Sequencing was performed with immunoSEQ multiplex PCR; in TCRdb, only in-frame clones are kept and a portion is missing. The repertoire holds approximately 190,000 clones, 9.5% to 15% seen once, with 7.8% in the top ten. CDR1 is SGHNT, CDR2 YENEEA, per germline. The V end was cut by 6 bases, the J end by 3 bases, with 17 bases between. The CDR3 is 15 residues long. The sample was PBMCs. This clonotype was sampled from a man over 45 in good health and CMV-seropositive. The J gene is TRBJ1-1, the V gene TRBV11-3, with a possible D match to TRBD1 (5 bases). The CDR3 loop reads CASRGQGKYYTEAFF. For the CDR3, the DNA is TGTGCCAGCAGGGGTCAGGGAAAGTATTACACTGAAGCTTTCTTT.